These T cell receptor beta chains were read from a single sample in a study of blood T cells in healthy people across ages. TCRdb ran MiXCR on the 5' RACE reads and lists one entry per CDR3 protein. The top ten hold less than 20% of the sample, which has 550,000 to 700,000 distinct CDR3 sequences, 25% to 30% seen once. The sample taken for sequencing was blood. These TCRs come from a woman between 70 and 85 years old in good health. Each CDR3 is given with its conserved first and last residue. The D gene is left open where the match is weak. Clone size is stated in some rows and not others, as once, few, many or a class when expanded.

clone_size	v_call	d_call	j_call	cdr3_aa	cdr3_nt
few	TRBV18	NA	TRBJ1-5	CASSPPGQPQHF	TGTGCCAGCTCACCTCCTGGTCAGCCCCAGCATTTT
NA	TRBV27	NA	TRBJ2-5	CASSKVGETQYF	TGTGCCAGCAGTAAGGTTGGGGAGACCCAGTACTTC
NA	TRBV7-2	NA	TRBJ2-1	CASSSSRSAGNNEQFF	TGTGCCAGCAGCTCATCAAGATCGGCGGGGAACAATGAGCAGTTCTTC
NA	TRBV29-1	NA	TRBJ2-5	CSGQGSTNSESETQYF	TGCAGCGGCCAGGGGTCGACGAACTCGGAGAGCGAGACCCAGTACTTC
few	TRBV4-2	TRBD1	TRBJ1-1	CASDHADRGLSEAFF	TGTGCCAGCGATCATGCGGACAGGGGGTTATCTGAAGCTTTCTTT
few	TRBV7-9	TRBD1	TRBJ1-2	CASSLHDRAPYGYTF	TGTGCCAGCAGCTTACATGACAGGGCCCCCTATGGCTACACCTTC
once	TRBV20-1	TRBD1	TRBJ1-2	CSANRGRLGYGYTF	TGCAGTGCTAACAGGGGGCGCTTGGGCTATGGCTACACCTTC
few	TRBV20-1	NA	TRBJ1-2	CSASLSSRGYTF	TGCAGTGCTAGTCTGTCTTCGCGTGGCTACACCTTC
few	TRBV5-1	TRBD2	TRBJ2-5	CASSSGYSGGEKTQYF	TGCGCCAGCAGCTCCGGATATAGCGGGGGGGAGAAGACCCAGTACTTC
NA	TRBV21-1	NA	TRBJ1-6	CASSKRRGQDDSPLHF	TGTGCCAGCAGCAAAAGGAGGGGACAGGACGATTCACCCCTCCACTTT
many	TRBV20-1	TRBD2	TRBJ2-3	CSATSGGWTDTQYF	TGCAGTGCTACGTCCGGGGGGTGGACAGATACGCAGTATTTT
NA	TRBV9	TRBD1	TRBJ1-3	CASSEAPTGAGNTIYF	TGTGCCAGCAGCGAGGCCCCGACAGGGGCAGGAAACACCATATATTTT
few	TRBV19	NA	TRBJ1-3	CASSISLASSGNTIYF	TGTGCCAGTAGTATCAGTTTAGCCTCCTCTGGAAACACCATATATTTT
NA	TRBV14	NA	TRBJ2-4	CASSQFSGMFQNIQYF	TGTGCCAGCAGCCAATTCTCAGGAATGTTCCAAAACATTCAGTACTTC
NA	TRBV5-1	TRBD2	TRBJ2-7	CASSPGGIDNEQYF	TGCGCCAGCAGCCCCGGGGGGATCGATAACGAGCAGTACTTC
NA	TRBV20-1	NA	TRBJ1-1	CSASDRQTDEAFF	TGCAGTGCTAGCGACCGACAGACAGATGAAGCTTTCTTT
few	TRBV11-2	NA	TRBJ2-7	CASSSSTGNYEQYF	TGTGCCAGCAGCTCCAGCACAGGGAACTACGAGCAGTACTTC
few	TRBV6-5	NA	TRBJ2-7	CASSYSLGSSRRHF	TGTGCCAGCAGTTACTCATTGGGCTCCTCACGAAGGCACTTC
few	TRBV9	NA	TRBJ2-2	CASSVEGRRTGELFF	TGTGCCAGCAGCGTAGAGGGCAGGCGAACCGGGGAGCTGTTTTTT
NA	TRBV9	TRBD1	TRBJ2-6	CASTARGDRATSGANVLTF	TGTGCCAGCACCGCTAGGGGAGACAGGGCGACCTCTGGGGCCAACGTCCTGACTTTC
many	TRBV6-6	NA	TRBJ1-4	CASSATNEKLFF	TGTGCCAGCAGTGCAACTAATGAAAAACTGTTTTTT
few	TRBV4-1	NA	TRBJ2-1	CASSQDSGAIYNERFF	TGCGCCAGCAGCCAAGATTCAGGGGCTATTTACAATGAGCGGTTCTTC
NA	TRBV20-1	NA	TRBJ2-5	CSARDPRGFQETQYF	TGCAGTGCTAGAGATCCTCGGGGGTTCCAAGAGACCCAGTACTTC
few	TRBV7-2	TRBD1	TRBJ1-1	CASSGQALNTEAFF	TGTGCCAGCAGCGGACAGGCGCTGAACACTGAAGCTTTCTTT
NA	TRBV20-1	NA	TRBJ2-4	CSAGNLAKNIQYF	TGCAGTGCTGGTAACCTAGCCAAAAACATTCAGTACTTC
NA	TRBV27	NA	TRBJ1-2	CASPKQGICKKTFENYGYTF	TGTGCCAGCCCAAAGCAAGGTATCTGTAAAAAAACCTTCGAGAACTATGGCTACACCTTC
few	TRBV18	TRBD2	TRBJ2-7	CASSVAGGHEQYF	TGTGCCAGCTCCGTAGCGGGGGGGCACGAGCAGTACTTC
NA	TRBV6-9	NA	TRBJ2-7	CASSYSKVRAQTYEQYF	TGTGCCAGCAGTTATTCTAAGGTGCGAGCACAGACCTACGAGCAGTACTTC
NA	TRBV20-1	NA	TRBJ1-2	CSAVSGLIKGYTF	TGCAGTGCCGTGTCAGGATTAATAAAGGGCTACACCTTC
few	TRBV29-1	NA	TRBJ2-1	CSVGVGTSSYNEQFF	TGCAGCGTTGGGGTAGGGACGAGCTCCTACAATGAGCAGTTCTTC
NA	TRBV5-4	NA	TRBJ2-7	CASSTAQGYEQYF	TGTGCCAGCAGCACTGCCCAGGGCTACGAGCAGTACTTC
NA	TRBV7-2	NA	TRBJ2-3	CASSLGGGYADTQYF	TGTGCCAGCAGCTTAGGGGGGGGCTACGCAGATACGCAGTATTTT
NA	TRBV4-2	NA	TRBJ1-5	CASSQDGEKGNQPQHF	TGTGCCAGCAGCCAAGATGGAGAGAAGGGCAATCAGCCCCAGCATTTT
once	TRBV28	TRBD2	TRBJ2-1	CAGSLDSGGNEQFF	TGTGCCGGCAGTTTAGATAGCGGGGGAAATGAGCAGTTCTTC
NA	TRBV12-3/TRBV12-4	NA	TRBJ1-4	CASSFWANEKLFF	TGTGCCAGCAGTTTTTGGGCGAATGAAAAACTGTTTTTT
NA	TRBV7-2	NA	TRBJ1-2	CASSLDSRVNNGYTF	TGTGCCAGCAGCTTGGACAGCCGCGTTAACAATGGCTACACCTTC
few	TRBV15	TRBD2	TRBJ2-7	CATSRVGRGYEQYF	TGTGCCACCAGCAGAGTCGGGCGGGGGTACGAGCAGTACTTC
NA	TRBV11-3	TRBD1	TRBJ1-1	CASSLGQGFQRAFF	TGTGCCAGCAGCTTAGGACAGGGGTTTCAGAGAGCTTTCTTT
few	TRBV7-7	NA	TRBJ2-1	CASSLDRRNEQFF	TGTGCTAGCAGCTTAGACAGGAGGAATGAGCAGTTCTTC
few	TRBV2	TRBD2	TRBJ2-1	CASSDRRGAGFGEQFF	TGTGCCAGCAGTGATCGGCGGGGGGCGGGATTTGGTGAGCAGTTCTTC
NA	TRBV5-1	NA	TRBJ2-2	CASSLRLGQGSGELFF	TGCGCCAGCAGCTTGCGGTTGGGACAAGGGTCCGGGGAGCTGTTTTTT
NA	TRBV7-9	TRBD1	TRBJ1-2	CASSEGQTSLWGYTF	TGTGCCAGCAGCGAGGGACAGACATCCCTTTGGGGCTACACCTTC
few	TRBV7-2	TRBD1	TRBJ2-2	CASSFRQGAGTGELFF	TGTGCCAGCAGCTTCAGACAGGGGGCGGGCACCGGGGAGCTGTTTTTT
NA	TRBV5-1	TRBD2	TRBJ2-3	CASSASGLATDTQYF	TGCGCCAGCAGCGCCTCGGGACTAGCTACAGATACGCAGTATTTT
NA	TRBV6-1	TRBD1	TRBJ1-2	CASQQGLAYGYTF	TGTGCCAGCCAACAGGGGTTGGCCTATGGCTACACCTTC
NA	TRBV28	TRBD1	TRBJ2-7	CASSLTGGPRGNEQYF	TGTGCCAGCAGCCTGACAGGGGGACCGCGAGGGAACGAGCAGTACTTC
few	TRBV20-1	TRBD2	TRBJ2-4	CSAAGDQAKNIQYF	TGCAGTGCCGCGGGGGACCAAGCCAAAAACATTCAGTACTTC
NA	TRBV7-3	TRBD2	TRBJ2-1	CASSTSGGAFNEQFF	TGTGCCAGCAGCACTAGCGGGGGGGCCTTCAATGAGCAGTTCTTC
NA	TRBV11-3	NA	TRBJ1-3	CASTQLSGNTIYF	TGTGCCAGCACTCAGCTGTCTGGAAACACCATATATTTT
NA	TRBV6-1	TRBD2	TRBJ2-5	CASSVLAGRGETQYF	TGTGCCAGCAGTGTGCTAGCGGGGAGGGGAGAGACCCAGTACTTC
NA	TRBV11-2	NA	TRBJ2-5	CASSLSKSASYF	TGTGCCAGCAGCTTATCGAAGTCTGCTTCGTACTTC
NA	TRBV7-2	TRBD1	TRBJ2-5	CASSMGTVQETQYF	TGTGCCAGCAGCATGGGGACAGTCCAAGAGACCCAGTACTTC
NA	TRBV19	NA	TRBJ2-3	CASSIGVSSTDTQYF	TGTGCCAGTAGTATTGGGGTTTCGAGCACAGATACGCAGTATTTT
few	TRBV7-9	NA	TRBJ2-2	CASSRTTGELFF	TGTGCCAGCAGCCGGACTACCGGGGAGCTGTTTTTT
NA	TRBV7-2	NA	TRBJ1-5	CASSLNSFGQPQHF	TGTGCCAGCAGCTTAAACTCCTTCGGGCAGCCCCAGCACTTT
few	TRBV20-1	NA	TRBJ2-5	CSATRTKETQYF	TGCAGTGCTACCCGGACTAAAGAGACCCAGTACTTC
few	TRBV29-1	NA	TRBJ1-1	CSVATSQNTEAFF	TGCAGCGTCGCCACCTCTCAGAACACTGAAGCTTTCTTT
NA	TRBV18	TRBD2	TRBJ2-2	CASSLPGGSKNTGELFF	TGTGCCAGCTCACTCCCGGGAGGGAGTAAGAACACCGGGGAGCTGTTTTTT